The 10 T cell receptor beta chains below all came from one sample that was sequenced in a study of CD8+ T cells in alopecia areata. Indicated treatment: oral pan-JAK inhibitor, 5-10 mg twice daily. After isolation, RNA underwent reverse transcription to generate cDNA as the sequencing template. Method: immunoSEQ multiplex PCR; TCRdb's copy keeps in-frame clones and lacks some. The sample has some 170,000 clones, roughly 50% seen once. The specimen comprised CD4+ T cells sorted from blood, sampled between weeks 55 and 70, from a patient treated with tofacitinib. The receptors derive from a human donor with alopecia areata.

The table lists this clone with a few counts. The rearrangement links TRBV5-1 to TRBJ2-7; no firm D call. This CDR3 region has 13 residues. In germline, CDR1 is SGHRS, CDR2 YFSETQ. Trimming left V 5 bases short and J 0 bases short, with 9 bases between. This CDR3 reads CASRQHDSYEQYF. In DNA form, the CDR3 reads TGCGCCAGCAGACAGCATGACTCCTACGAGCAGTACTTC.

V usage is TRBV30 and J usage is TRBJ2-7, with TRBD1 as a possible D gene (6 bases). The germline V and J ends were trimmed by 2 bases and 3 bases, with 11 bases remaining between them. Germline assignment: CDR1 GTSNPN and CDR2 SVGIG (reference sequence). The CDR3 contains 13 residues. CDR3 DNA sequence: TGTGCCTGGAGTTCCGGACAGAGCTACGAGCAGTACTTC. Its protein product is CAWSSGQSYEQYF. Filled out from reference TRBV30 and TRBJ2-7, the complete variable domain reads SQTIHQWPATLVQPVGSPLSLECTVEGTSNPNLYWYRQAAGRGLQLLFYSVGIGQISSEVPQNLSASRPQDRQFILSSKKLLLSDSGFYLCAWSSGQSYEQYFGPGTRLTVT.

The chain employs TRBV18 and TRBJ1-2; D is uncertain. Germline V CDR1 and CDR2: KGHSH, LQKENI. This CDR3 is 13 amino acids long. V shed 0 bases and J shed 8 bases, with 10 bases lying between them. CDR3 loop: CASSPPELGGYTF. The CDR3 DNA reads as TGTGCCAGCTCACCACCGGAGCTGGGGGGCTACACCTTC. The variable domain in full, with the rest retrieved from reference TRBV18 and TRBJ1-2, is NAGVMQNPRHLVRRRGQEARLRCSPMKGHSHVYWYRQLPEEGLKFMVYLQKENIIDESGMPKERFSAEFPKEGPSILRIQQVVRGDSAAYFCASSPPELGGYTFGSGTRLTVV.

The rearrangement links TRBV18 to TRBJ1-3, with no clear D. The CDR3 spans 15 residues. Germline V CDR1 and CDR2: KGHSH, LQKENI. V shed 3 bases and J shed 4 bases, with 13 bases lying between them. The DNA for the CDR3 is TGTGCCAGCTCACCGACCATACAACAGGGAAACACCATATATTTT. Translation: CASSPTIQQGNTIYF.

This clone has only a few counts. The chain combines TRBV10-3 with TRBJ1-6, with 7 bases fitting TRBD1. Unmatched junction bases numbered 9, after V lost 10 bases and J lost 6 bases. CDR1 and CDR2 (germline): ENHRY, SYGVKD. This CDR3 has 14 residues. In DNA, the CDR3 is TGTGCCACCATGGGGGGACAGCGTAATTCACCCCTCCACTTT. Translation gives CATMGGQRNSPLHF.

The DNA of the CDR3 is TGTGCTAGTGGTCCCGAGGTTGGAGGAGGAGAGACCCAGTACTTC. Its translation: CASGPEVGGGETQYF. The chain employs TRBV12-5 and TRBJ2-5; D might be TRBD2 (5 bases). From germline, CDR1 is LGHNT and CDR2 FRNRAP. This CDR3 has 15 residues. The germline V and J ends were trimmed by 5 bases and 4 bases, with 17 bases remaining between them.

This clone has more than one count but fewer than ten. V and J are TRBV7-6 and TRBJ2-5; TRBD1 is a possible D gene (5 bases). V lost 5 bases, J lost 1 base, and 11 bases lay in between. The CDR3 has 14 residues. CDR1 is SGHVS and CDR2 is FNYEAQ in the germline V gene. DNA for the CDR3: TGTGCCAGCAGCGTCACAGGTTCCCAAGAGACCCAGTACTTC. Its translation: CASSVTGSQETQYF.

This clone was detected only a few times. The chain recombines TRBV2 with TRBJ1-2; D gene uncertain. With 6 bases removed from V and 4 bases from J, the gap between germline ends came to 6 bases. This CDR3 contains 11 residues. Per germline, CDR1 SNHLY and CDR2 FYNNEI. The CDR3 here is CASRTGYGYTF. CDR3 DNA: TGTGCCAGCAGAACGGGCTATGGCTACACCTTC.

This clone was seen more than once but under ten times. V and J are TRBV29-1 and TRBJ2-3; D gene ambiguous. Germline CDR1 is SQVTM and CDR2 is ANQGSEA. This CDR3 comprises 13 residues. Between the trimmed V and J ends, which lost 4 bases and 2 bases, there was a span of 10 bases. The CDR3 DNA follows: TGCAGCGTTGGACCAAAACACACAGATACGCAGTATTTT. Encoded protein: CSVGPKHTDTQYF.

The rearrangement uses TRBV7-9 and TRBJ2-7; no definite D call. The CDR3 runs to 13 residues. Trimming took off 2 bases at V and 1 base at J, with 6 bases between the two ends. The germline V gene encodes CDR1 SEHNR and CDR2 FQNEAQ (reference sequence). The CDR3 nucleotides are TGTGCCAGCAGCTTATCCAGATCCTACGAGCAGTACTTC. It translates to CASSLSRSYEQYF. The entire variable domain, with the rest obtained from reference TRBV7-9 and TRBJ2-7, is as follows: DTGVSQNPRHKITKRGQNVTFRCDPISEHNRLYWYRQTLGQGPEFLTYFQNEAQLEKSRLLSDRFSAERPKGSFSTLEIQRTEQGDSAMYLCASSLSRSYEQYFGPGTRLTVT.